This paragraph reports one T cell receptor beta chain. Recruits, aged about 18 to 95 years, lived in 20 to 30 US areas. This entry belongs to a study of blood T cell repertoires in COVID-19. Background on the study: Acute and convalescent COVID-19 specimens originated in the United States, Italy and Spain.

Original processing notes: Reference gene primer amplification yielded estimated nucleated cell counts. Generated by immunoSEQ multiplex PCR, the TCRdb table keeps only in-frame clones and is missing some. From that table come the V and J calls and clone size; the DNA was used to work out D and trimming. Of around 340,000 clones detected, around 86% appear once; the ten largest clones hold approximately 4.4%. V was clipped by 7 bases and J by 4 bases; unmatched bases: 16. The length of the CDR3 is 17 residues. Germline values: CDR1 MDHEN, CDR2 SYDVKM. The source is a woman between 35 and 50 years old with acute COVID-19. Material for sequencing was PBMCs or T cells enriched from blood (not recorded which). The chain employs TRBV28 and TRBJ1-2; 9 bases fit TRBD1. CDR3: CASTATGGEVILYGYTF. For the CDR3, the DNA is TGTGCCAGCACTGCAACAGGGGGCGAAGTAATTCTCTATGGCTACACCTTC.